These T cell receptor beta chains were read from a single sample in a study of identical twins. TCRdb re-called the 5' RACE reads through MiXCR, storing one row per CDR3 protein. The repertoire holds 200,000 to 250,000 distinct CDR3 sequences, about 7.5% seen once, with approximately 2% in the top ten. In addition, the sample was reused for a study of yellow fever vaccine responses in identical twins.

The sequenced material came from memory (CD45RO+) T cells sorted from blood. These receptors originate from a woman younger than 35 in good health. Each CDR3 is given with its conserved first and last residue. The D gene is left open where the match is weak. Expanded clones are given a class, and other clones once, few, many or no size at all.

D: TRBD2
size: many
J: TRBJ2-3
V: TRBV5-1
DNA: TGCGCCAGCAGCCTGCGGGAGCCTAGCACAGATACGCAGTATTTT
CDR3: CASSLREPSTDTQYF

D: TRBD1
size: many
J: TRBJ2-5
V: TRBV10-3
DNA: TGTGCCATCACTCTCTCGGGACAGAAAAAAGAGACCCAGTACTTC
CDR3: CAITLSGQKKETQYF

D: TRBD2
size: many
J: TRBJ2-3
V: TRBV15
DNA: TGTGCCACCGGGGGACTAGCAAAAACAGATACGCAGTATTTT
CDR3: CATGGLAKTDTQYF

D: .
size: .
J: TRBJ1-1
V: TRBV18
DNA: TGTGCCAGCTCACCTCAGGGGATCACTGAAGCTTTCTTT
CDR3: CASSPQGITEAFF

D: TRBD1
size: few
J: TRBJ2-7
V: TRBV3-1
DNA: TGTGCCAGCAGCCATTCCACAAGGACAGGGGGCTCCTACGAGCAGTACTTC
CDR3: CASSHSTRTGGSYEQYF

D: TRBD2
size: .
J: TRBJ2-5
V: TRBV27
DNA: TGTGCCAGCAGTCCTACTAGCGGGAGGCCCCAAGAGACCCAGTACTTC
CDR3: CASSPTSGRPQETQYF

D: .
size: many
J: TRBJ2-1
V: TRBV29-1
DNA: TGCAGCGTTGAACCGTCGAGAGGCTCCTACAATGAGCAGTTCTTC
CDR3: CSVEPSRGSYNEQFF

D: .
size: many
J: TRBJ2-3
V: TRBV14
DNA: TGTGCCAGCAGTCCGATCGGGGGATTGGGTCTGCATACGCAGTATTTT
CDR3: CASSPIGGLGLHTQYF

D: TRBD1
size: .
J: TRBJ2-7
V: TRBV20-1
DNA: TGCAGTGCTCCCGACTCCGGGACAGGGGGCTTCGAGCAGTACTTC
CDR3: CSAPDSGTGGFEQYF

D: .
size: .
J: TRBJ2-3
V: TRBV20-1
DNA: TGCAGTGCTAGACATCCGGGGGCCCCAGATACGCAGTATTTT
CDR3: CSARHPGAPDTQYF

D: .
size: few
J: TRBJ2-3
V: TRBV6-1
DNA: TGTGCCAGCAGTGTAGACAGTTACACAGATACGCAGTATTTT
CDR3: CASSVDSYTDTQYF

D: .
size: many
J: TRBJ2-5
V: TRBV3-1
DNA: TGTGCCAGCAGCCAAGCGACGTCGATGGAGACCCAGTACTTC
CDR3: CASSQATSMETQYF

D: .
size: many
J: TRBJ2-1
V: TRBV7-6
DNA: TGTGCCAGCAGCTTAGCGGGGACCTCGAATGAGCAGTTCTTC
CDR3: CASSLAGTSNEQFF

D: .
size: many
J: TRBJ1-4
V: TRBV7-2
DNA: TGTGCCAGCAGCTTAGGCCAATTTTCTAATGAAAAACTGTTTTTT
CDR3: CASSLGQFSNEKLFF

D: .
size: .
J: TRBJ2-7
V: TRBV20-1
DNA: TGCAGTGCTAGTCGCCTGGTCCCCTACGAGCAGTACTTC
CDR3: CSASRLVPYEQYF

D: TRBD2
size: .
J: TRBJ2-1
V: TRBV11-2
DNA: TGTGCCAGCAGCCCAACCACCGAGACTAGCGGGAGGCAACCGCAGTTCTTC
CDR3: CASSPTTETSGRQPQFF

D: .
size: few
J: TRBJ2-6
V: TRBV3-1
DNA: TGTGCCAGCAGCCACTCTGGGGCCAACGTCCTGACTTTC
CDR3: CASSHSGANVLTF

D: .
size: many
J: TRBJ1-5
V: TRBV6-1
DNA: TGTGCCAGCAGCGGGTGGGGGCCAAATCAGCCCCAGCATTTT
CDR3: CASSGWGPNQPQHF

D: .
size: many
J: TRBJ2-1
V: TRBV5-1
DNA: TGCGCCAGCAGTTCAACTTCGACTCCCCGTCGGAATGAGCAGTTCTTC
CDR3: CASSSTSTPRRNEQFF

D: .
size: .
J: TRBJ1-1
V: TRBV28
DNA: TGTGCCAGCAGGGGCGGGGGGTGGAGGAACACTGAAGCTTTCTTT
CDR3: CASRGGGWRNTEAFF

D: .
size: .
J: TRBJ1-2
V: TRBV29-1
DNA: TGCAGCGTTGGGACAGAGCTCTACACCTTC
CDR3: CSVGTELYTF

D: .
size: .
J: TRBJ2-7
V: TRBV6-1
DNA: TGTGCCAGCACCCCCCGCGGAGGGGGCAATCCCTACGAGCAGTACTTC
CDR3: CASTPRGGGNPYEQYF

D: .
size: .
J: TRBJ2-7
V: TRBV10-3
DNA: TGTGCCATCAGTGACGGGGACGGAGTCCCGTACTTC
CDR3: CAISDGDGVPYF

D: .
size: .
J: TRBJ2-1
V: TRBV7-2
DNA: TGTGCCAGCAGCCTCGCTTCGGGCGGGAATGAGCAGTTCTTC
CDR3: CASSLASGGNEQFF

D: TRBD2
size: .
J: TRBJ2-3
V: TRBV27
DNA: TGTGCCAGCAGTGTCCTAGCGGGAGGACGCGGGGGTACGCAGTATTTT
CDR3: CASSVLAGGRGGTQYF

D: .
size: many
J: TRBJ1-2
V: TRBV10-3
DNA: TGTGCCATCAGTGAGTTGACAGATTCCTATGGCTACACCTTC
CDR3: CAISELTDSYGYTF

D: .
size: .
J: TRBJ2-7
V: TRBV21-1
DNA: TGTGCCAGCAGCCATGGGAGATACGAGCAGTACTTC
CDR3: CASSHGRYEQYF

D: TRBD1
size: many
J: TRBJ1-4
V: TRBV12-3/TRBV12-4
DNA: TGTGCCAGCAGCCAGACAGGGTTGAGTGAAAAACTGTTTTTT
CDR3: CASSQTGLSEKLFF

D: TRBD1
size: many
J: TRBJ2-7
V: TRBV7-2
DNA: TGTGCCAGCAGCGACCGTACAGGGGTCGAGCAGTACTTC
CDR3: CASSDRTGVEQYF

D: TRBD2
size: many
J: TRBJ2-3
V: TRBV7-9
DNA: TGTGCCAGCAGCTTAGCGGACGGGACTAGCGGCACAGATACGCAGTATTTT
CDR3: CASSLADGTSGTDTQYF

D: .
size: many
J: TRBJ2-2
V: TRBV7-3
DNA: TGTGCCAGCAGCTCCTCAGGTGGGGAGCTGTTTTTT
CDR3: CASSSSGGELFF

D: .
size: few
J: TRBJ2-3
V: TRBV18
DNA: TGTGCCAGCTCACCAAAGCACGGCCTTAGCGGTCCAGATACGCAGTATTTT
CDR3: CASSPKHGLSGPDTQYF

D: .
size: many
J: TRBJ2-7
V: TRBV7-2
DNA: TGTGCCAGCAGCTTAGAGGGGTCCCATGGCCACGAGCAGTACTTC
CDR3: CASSLEGSHGHEQYF

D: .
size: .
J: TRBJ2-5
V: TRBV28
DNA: TGTGCCAGCAGTCCGATAGCAGGGGTGGGGGAGACCCAGTACTTC
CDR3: CASSPIAGVGETQYF

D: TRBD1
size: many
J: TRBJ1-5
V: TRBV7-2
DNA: TGTGCCAGCAGCTTAGGCAGGGGGCCTCAGCCCCAGCATTTT
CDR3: CASSLGRGPQPQHF

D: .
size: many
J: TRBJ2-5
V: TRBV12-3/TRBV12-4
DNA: TGTGCCAGCACCTGGAGATCCCAGGAGACCCAGTACTTC
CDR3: CASTWRSQETQYF

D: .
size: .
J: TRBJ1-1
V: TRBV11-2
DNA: TGTGCCAGCAGCCAGGCGGTCACTGAAGCTTTCTTT
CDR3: CASSQAVTEAFF

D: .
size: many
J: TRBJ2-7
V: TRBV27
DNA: TGTGCCAGCAGTTTTGGGACGGCTAGCTCCTACGAGCAGTACTTC
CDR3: CASSFGTASSYEQYF

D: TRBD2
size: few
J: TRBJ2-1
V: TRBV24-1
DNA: TGTGCCACCAGTATTTCGGGGGGGAGTTTCAATGAGCAGTTCTTC
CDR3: CATSISGGSFNEQFF

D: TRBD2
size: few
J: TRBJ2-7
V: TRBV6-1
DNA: TGTGCCAGCAAGCGGGAGATCTTGGGGGAGCAGTACTTC
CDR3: CASKREILGEQYF

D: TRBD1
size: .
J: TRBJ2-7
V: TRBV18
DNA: TGTGCCAGCTCACAACCGGGACAGGGGAGCTCCTACGAGCAGTACTTC
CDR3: CASSQPGQGSSYEQYF

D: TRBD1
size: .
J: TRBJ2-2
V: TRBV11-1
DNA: TGTGCCAGCAGCGGACAACAGGGGGTGGACACCGGGGAGCTGTTTTTT
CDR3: CASSGQQGVDTGELFF

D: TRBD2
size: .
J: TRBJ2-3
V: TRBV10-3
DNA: TGTGCCATCAGTCCCGTAGCGGGGGACTCAGATACGCAGTATTTT
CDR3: CAISPVAGDSDTQYF

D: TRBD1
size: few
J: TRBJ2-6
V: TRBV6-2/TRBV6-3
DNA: TGTGCCAGCAGCCTAATAACAGGGGCCTACTCTGGGGCCAACGTCCTGACTTTC
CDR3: CASSLITGAYSGANVLTF

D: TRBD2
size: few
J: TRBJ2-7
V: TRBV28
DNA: TGTGCCAGCACCACGGGGGGGCTAAGGAACTACGAGCAGTACTTC
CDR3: CASTTGGLRNYEQYF

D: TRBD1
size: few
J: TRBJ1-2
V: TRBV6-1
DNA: TGTGCCAGCAGATTCAGACAGGGGACGGATTATGGCTACACCTTC
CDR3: CASRFRQGTDYGYTF

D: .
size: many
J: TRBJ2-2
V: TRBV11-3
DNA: TGTGCCAGCAGCTTGGACCGGGAGCTGTTTTTT
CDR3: CASSLDRELFF

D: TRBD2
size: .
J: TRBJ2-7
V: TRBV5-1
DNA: TGCGCCAGCAGCTTGGTGCCGGGGCTGGGGACTAGCGGCTCCTACGAGCAGTACTTC
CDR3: CASSLVPGLGTSGSYEQYF

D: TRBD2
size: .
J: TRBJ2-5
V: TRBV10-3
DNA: TGTGCCATCAGTGAGTCGGTTACTAGCGAGACCTACCAAGAGACCCAGTACTTC
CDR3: CAISESVTSETYQETQYF

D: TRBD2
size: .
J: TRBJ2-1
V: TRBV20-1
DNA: TGCAGTGCTAGAGATGGGGTAGCGGGGGGCAATGAGCAGTTCTTC
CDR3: CSARDGVAGGNEQFF

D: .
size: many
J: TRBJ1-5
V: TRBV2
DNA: TGTGCCAGCACTCTCGACGGGTTTAGCAATCAGCCCCAGCATTTT
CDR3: CASTLDGFSNQPQHF

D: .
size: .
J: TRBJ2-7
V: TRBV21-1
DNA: TGTGCCAGCAGCAAAGTGGACTACGAGCAGTACTTC
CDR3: CASSKVDYEQYF

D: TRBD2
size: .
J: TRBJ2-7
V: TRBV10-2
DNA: TGCGCCAGCAGTGAGCTGGCTAGCGGGAGCAACGAGCAGTACTTC
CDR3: CASSELASGSNEQYF

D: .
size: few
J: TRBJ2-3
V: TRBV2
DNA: TGTGCCAGCAGTGAAGGGAGGGCAGATACGCAGTATTTT
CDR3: CASSEGRADTQYF

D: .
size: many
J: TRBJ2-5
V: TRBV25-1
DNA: TGTGCCAGCAGTGAGGCCCGCAGGCAAGAGACCCAGTACTTC
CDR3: CASSEARRQETQYF

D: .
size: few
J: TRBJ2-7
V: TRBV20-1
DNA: TGCAGTGCTAGAGATCTCTTGGGGGACCCCCGCGAGCAGTACTTC
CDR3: CSARDLLGDPREQYF

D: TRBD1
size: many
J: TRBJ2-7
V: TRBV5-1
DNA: TGCGCCAGCACCACGGGACCGGACAGGGTCTCCTACGAGCAGTACTTC
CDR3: CASTTGPDRVSYEQYF

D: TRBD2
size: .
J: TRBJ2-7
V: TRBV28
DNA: TGTGCCAGCAGTCCCGCTGGAGCGGGGGGATCCTACGAGCAGTACTTC
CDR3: CASSPAGAGGSYEQYF

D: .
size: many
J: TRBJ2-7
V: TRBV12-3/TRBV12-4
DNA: TGTGCCAGCAGCCGCCCGGGGCCGTACGAGCAGTACTTC
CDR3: CASSRPGPYEQYF

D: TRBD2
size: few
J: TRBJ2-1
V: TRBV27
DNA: TGTGCCAGCAGTTTAAGTGCCAGCGGGGGCCTTTCAAATGAGCAGTTCTTC
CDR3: CASSLSASGGLSNEQFF